The 9 T cell receptor beta chains listed next were all sequenced from one sample in a study of cytomegalovirus exposure and HLA in healthy donors. The assay was immunoSEQ multiplex PCR, and TCRdb's table has in-frame clones only and misses some. Here the sample spans over 110,000 clones, 70% to 90% being singletons. Sequencing was done on a sample of PBMCs. The receptors here all came from a man between 18 and 35 years old in good health and CMV-seropositive.

The rearrangement joins TRBV9 to TRBJ2-7; 9 bases agree with TRBD1. The CDR3 is 14 amino acids. The germline CDR1 and CDR2 sequences are SGDLS and YYNGEE. The ends lost 4 bases at V and 4 bases at J; junction bases unmatched: 6. Written as DNA, the CDR3 is TGTGCCAGCAGCAAGGGACAGGGTGGTTACGAGCAGTACTTC. This sequence encodes CASSKGQGGYEQYF.

The chain recombines TRBV2 with TRBJ1-1; TRBD1 might be the D (6 bases). This CDR3 region has 11 residues. The V and J ends lost 6 bases and 11 bases respectively, with 13 bases between them. Germline V gives CDR1 SNHLY, CDR2 FYNNEI. CDR3 region: CASRSGAKAFF. In DNA form, the CDR3 reads TGTGCCAGCAGATCAGGGGCTAAGGCTTTCTTT.

The CDR3 protein is CAIRPGQASSEQYF. The CDR3 DNA reads as TGTGCCATCAGGCCGGGACAAGCCTCTTCGGAGCAGTACTTC. V gene TRBV10-3 combines with J gene TRBJ2-7; a possible D gene is TRBD1 (6 bases). The CDR3 runs to 14 residues. Deletions cut 6 bases from V and 7 bases from J, with 19 bases between. Germline loops: CDR1 ENHRY, CDR2 SYGVKD.

The chain recombines TRBV5-5 with TRBJ2-1; 7 bases are a match to TRBD2. V gave up 4 bases and J gave up 4 bases; unmatched junction bases: 2. Germline V gene data show CDR1 as SGHKS and CDR2 as YYEKEE (reference sequence). There are 13 residues in the CDR3. Here the CDR3 reads CASSRGGYNEQFF. CDR3 bases: TGTGCCAGCAGCCGGGGAGGGTACAATGAGCAGTTCTTC.

This clone was recorded once. The chain uses TRBV19 and TRBJ2-7; 7 bases line up with TRBD1. This CDR3 has 15 residues. The germline gives CDR1 LNHDA, CDR2 SQIVND (reference sequence). V was clipped by 4 bases and J by 6 bases; unmatched bases: 12. The CDR3 DNA is TGTGCCAGTAGTAGACGGACAGGTGTGCTACTCGAGCAGTACTTC. Translated: CASSRRTGVLLEQYF.

The rearrangement links TRBV6-6 to TRBJ1-3; D is unclear. The CDR3 spans 16 residues. In germline, CDR1 is MNHNY, CDR2 SVGAGI (reference sequence). Trimming cost V 5 bases and J 4 bases, with 18 bases left between them. CDR3 protein: CASSPPLVRRGNTIYF. In DNA form, the CDR3 reads TGTGCCAGCAGTCCCCCTCTCGTAAGGAGGGGAAACACCATATATTTT.

The chain has TRBV10-3 and TRBJ1-1; 7 bases match TRBD1. Trimming at V came to 7 bases and at J to 0 bases, leaving 5 bases not matched to a gene. Germline assignment: CDR1 ENHRY and CDR2 SYGVKD. The CDR3 has 14 residues. CDR3 DNA sequence: TGTGCCATCAACCCGACAGGGATGAACACTGAAGCTTTCTTT. Translated, it gives CAINPTGMNTEAFF.

The chain combines TRBV7-9 with TRBJ2-3, with TRBD1 identical over 7 bases. The CDR3 extends over 17 amino acids. The germline CDR1 and CDR2 sequences are SEHNR and FQNEAQ (reference sequence). V trimming: 5 bases; J trimming: 6 bases; junction bases outside the gene matches: 17. CDR3 in amino acids: CASSNLPGQRPSDTQYF. CDR3 bases: TGTGCCAGCAGCAACCTCCCGGGACAGCGCCCTTCTGATACGCAGTATTTT.

The chain joins TRBV5-1 to TRBJ2-2; TRBD2 is a possible D gene (6 bases). The CDR3 extends over 14 amino acids. Germline assignment: CDR1 SGHRS and CDR2 YFSETQ. The V and J ends lost 4 bases and 4 bases respectively, with 11 bases between them. CDR3 nucleotide sequence: TGCGCCAGCAGCGCAACCGGGAGCACCGGGGAGCTGTTTTTT. As protein: CASSATGSTGELFF.